This T cell receptor (beta chain) was found in a study of post-analysis software for immune sequencing data. Overall study findings and caveats: Elevated frequency relative to controls characterized four to six TRBV segments in patients, TRBV5-6, TRBV5-1 and TRBV20-1 among them. Those with multiple sclerosis, the patient group, showed significantly lower normalized Chao1 diversity than controls.

Unique molecular identifiers were present in the TCR beta cDNA libraries. Input amounts of roughly 0.85 to 11 million T cells were used. These gave 500,000 or so cDNA molecules, so each molecule approximated one T cell. TCRdb passed the PCR reads through MiXCR, listing each CDR3 protein once. The table includes 650,000 to 850,000 distinct CDR3 sequences, around 53% detected once. The CDR3 has 16 amino acids. Germline loops: CDR1 SGHDT, CDR2 YYEEEE. V was trimmed by 0 bases and J by 2 bases, leaving 13 bases between them. As regards this clonotype: What it recognizes is unknown.

V gene TRBV5-6 combines with J gene TRBJ2-3, with D possibly called TRBD1 or TRBD2 (5 bases each). The clonotype was recovered from a girl aged 10-17 years with multiple sclerosis. Sequencing was performed on blood. The CDR3 DNA follows: TGTGCCAGCAGCTTGGTGGGACCGTCATTCACAGATACGCAGTATTTT. Translated: CASSLVGPSFTDTQYF.